This T cell receptor (beta chain) originates from a study of cytomegalovirus exposure and HLA in healthy donors. A remark on this clone: Its target is not known.

Assay used: immunoSEQ multiplex PCR; TCRdb lists only in-frame clones, some missing. The sample records 150,000 to 250,000 clones, 75% to 85% being singletons. The study's findings and limits: With high specificity and sensitivity, the classifier reportedly diagnosed cytomegalovirus status. Cytomegalovirus-associated status was assigned to roughly 160 TCR beta chains. The authors confirmed in vitro that three CMV-associated chains were specific for CMV antigens.

The CDR3 has 20 amino acids. V shed 3 bases, J shed 0 bases, and the junction held 13 bases outside the gene matches. CDR1 LGHNA and CDR2 YNFKEQ come from the germline V gene. The sequenced sample consisted of PBMCs. The sequence derives from a woman in her 30s in good health and CMV-seropositive. The chain recombines TRBV4-2 with TRBJ2-1; 11 bases agree with TRBD2. The CDR3 DNA reads as TGTGCCAGCAGCCAGTCCCGAGGGGGACTAGCGGTGAGCTCCTACAATGAGCAGTTCTTC. Translation: CASSQSRGGLAVSSYNEQFF.